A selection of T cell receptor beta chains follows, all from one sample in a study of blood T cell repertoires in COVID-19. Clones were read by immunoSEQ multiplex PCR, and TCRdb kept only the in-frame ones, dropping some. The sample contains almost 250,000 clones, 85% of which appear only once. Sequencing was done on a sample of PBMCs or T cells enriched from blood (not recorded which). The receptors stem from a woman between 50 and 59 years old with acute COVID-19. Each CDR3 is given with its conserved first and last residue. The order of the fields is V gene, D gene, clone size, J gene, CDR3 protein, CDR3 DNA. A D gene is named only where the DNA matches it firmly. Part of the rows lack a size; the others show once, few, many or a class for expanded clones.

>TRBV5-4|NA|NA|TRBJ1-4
CASSQKQGYNEKLFF
TGTGCCAGCAGCCAGAAGCAGGGGTATAATGAAAAACTGTTTTTT
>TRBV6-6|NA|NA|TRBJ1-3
CASIDRQSGNTIYF
TGTGCCAGCATTGATCGACAGAGTGGAAACACCATATATTTT
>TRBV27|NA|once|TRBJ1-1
CASSLVLGQGNTEAFF
TGTGCCAGCAGTTTAGTCCTCGGGCAGGGGAACACTGAAGCTTTCTTT
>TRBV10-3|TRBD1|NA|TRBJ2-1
CAISTGVHEQFF
TGTGCCATCTCGACAGGGGTCCATGAGCAGTTCTTC
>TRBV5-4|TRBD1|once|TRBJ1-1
CASRGTATNTEAFF
TGTGCCAGCAGGGGGACAGCAACGAACACTGAAGCTTTCTTT
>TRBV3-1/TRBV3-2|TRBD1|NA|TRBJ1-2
CASSQDGGTGYYGYTF
TGTGCCAGCAGCCAAGACGGGGGGACAGGCTACTATGGCTACACCTTC
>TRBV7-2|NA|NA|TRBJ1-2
CASSLIRRDGYTF
TGTGCCAGCAGCTTAATAAGGCGGGATGGCTACACCTTC
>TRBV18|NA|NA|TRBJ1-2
CASSPRELKGADYGYTF
TGTGCCAGCTCACCACGAGAATTGAAGGGAGCCGACTATGGCTACACCTTC
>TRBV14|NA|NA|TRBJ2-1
CASSSRDNEQFF
TGTGCCAGCAGCAGTAGAGACAATGAGCAGTTCTTC
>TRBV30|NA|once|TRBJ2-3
CASPGYSTDTQYF
TGTGCCTCTCCAGGATATAGCACAGATACGCAGTATTTT
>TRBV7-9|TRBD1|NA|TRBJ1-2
CASSYFTGTAF
TGTGCCAGCAGCTATTTCACCGGGACAGCCTTC
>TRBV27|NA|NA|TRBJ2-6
CASSLPSSGANVLTF
TGTGCCAGCAGTTTACCCAGCTCTGGGGCCAACGTCCTGACTTTC
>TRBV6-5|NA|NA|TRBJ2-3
CASGLSSRYTDTQYF
TGTGCCAGCGGTCTGTCTAGTCGATACACAGATACGCAGTATTTT
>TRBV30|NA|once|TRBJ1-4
CAWSQAGRGEKLFF
TGTGCCTGGAGCCAGGCGGGCCGAGGGGAAAAACTGTTTTTT
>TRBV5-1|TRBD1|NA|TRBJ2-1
CASSSLTGNEQFF
TGCGCCAGCAGCTCATTGACAGGGAATGAGCAGTTCTTC
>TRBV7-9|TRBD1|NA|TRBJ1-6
CATRGGTDNSPLHF
TGTGCCACCCGAGGCGGGACAGATAATTCACCCCTCCACTTT
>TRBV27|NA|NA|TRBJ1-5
CASWFAGSNQPQHF
TGTGCCAGTTGGTTCGCGGGCAGCAATCAGCCCCAGCATTTT
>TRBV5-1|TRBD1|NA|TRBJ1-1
CASSFGQGGGTEAFF
TGCGCCAGCAGCTTCGGACAGGGTGGTGGCACTGAAGCTTTCTTT
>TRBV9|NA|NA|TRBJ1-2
CASSVSSGNYGYTF
TGTGCCAGCAGCGTAAGCTCGGGAAACTATGGCTACACCTTC
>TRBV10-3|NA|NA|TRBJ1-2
CAISETVNYGYTF
TGTGCCATCAGTGAGACAGTCAACTATGGCTACACCTTC
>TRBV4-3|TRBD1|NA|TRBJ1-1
CASSRTQGARTEAFF
TGCGCCAGCAGTCGGACACAGGGGGCGAGGACTGAAGCTTTCTTT
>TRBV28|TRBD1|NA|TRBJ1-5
CASSFVDRGNQPQHF
TGTGCCAGCAGTTTCGTCGACAGGGGCAATCAGCCCCAGCATTTT
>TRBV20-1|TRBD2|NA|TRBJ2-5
CSASQEGRGGYQETQYF
TGCAGTGCTAGTCAGGAGGGGCGGGGGGGGTACCAAGAGACCCAGTACTTC
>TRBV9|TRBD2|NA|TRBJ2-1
CASSLSPSGYYNEQFF
TGTGCCAGCAGCCTAAGCCCTAGCGGGTATTACAATGAGCAGTTCTTC
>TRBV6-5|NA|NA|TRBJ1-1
CASSLAVLNTEAFF
TGTGCCAGCAGTTTGGCGGTCCTGAACACTGAAGCTTTCTTT
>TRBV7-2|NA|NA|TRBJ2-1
CASSQNGLLYNEQFF
TGTGCCAGCAGCCAAAATGGGCTCCTCTACAATGAGCAGTTCTTC
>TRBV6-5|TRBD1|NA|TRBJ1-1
CASSYDRGESTEAFF
TGTGCCAGCAGTTACGACAGGGGGGAGAGCACTGAAGCTTTCTTT
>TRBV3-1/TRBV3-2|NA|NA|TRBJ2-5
CASSQAPRGIQETQYF
TGTGCCAGCAGCCAAGCGCCGCGGGGTATCCAAGAGACCCAGTACTTC
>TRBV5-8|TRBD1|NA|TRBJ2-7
CASSLGTGNSYEQYF
TGTGCCAGCAGCCTCGGGACAGGAAACTCCTACGAGCAGTACTTC
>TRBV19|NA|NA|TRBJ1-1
CASSSRGGVVTEAFF
TGTGCCAGTAGTTCCCGGGGTGGAGTGGTTACTGAAGCTTTCTTT
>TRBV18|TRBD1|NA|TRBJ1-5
CASSDRDSNQPQHF
TGTGCCAGCTCAGACAGGGATAGCAATCAGCCCCAGCATTTT
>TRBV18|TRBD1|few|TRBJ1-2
CASSPTKMTGPYGYTF
TGTGCCAGCTCACCAACAAAGATGACAGGGCCCTATGGCTACACCTTC
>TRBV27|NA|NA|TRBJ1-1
CASSLSPGAMFEAFF
TGTGCCAGCAGTTTATCTCCAGGGGCAATGTTTGAGGCTTTCTTT
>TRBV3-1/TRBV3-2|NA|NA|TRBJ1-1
CASSQKIQAEAFF
TGTGCCAGCAGCCAAAAAATACAGGCTGAAGCTTTCTTT
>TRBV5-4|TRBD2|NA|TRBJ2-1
CASSLRGDNEQFF
TGTGCCAGCAGCTTGCGGGGGGACAATGAGCAGTTCTTC
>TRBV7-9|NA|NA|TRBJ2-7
CASSLDIYEQYF
TGTGCCAGCAGCTTAGACATCTACGAGCAGTACTTC
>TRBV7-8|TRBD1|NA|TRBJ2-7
CASSARRGPTYEQYF
TGTGCCAGCAGCGCACGCAGGGGGCCTACCTACGAGCAGTACTTC
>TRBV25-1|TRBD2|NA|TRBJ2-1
CASSPGGYNEQFF
TGTGCCAGCAGCCCGGGGGGCTACAATGAGCAGTTCTTC
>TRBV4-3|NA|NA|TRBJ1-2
CASSPDPGGYGYTF
TGCGCCAGCAGCCCCGACCCCGGGGGCTATGGCTACACCTTC
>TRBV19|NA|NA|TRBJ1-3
CASIPAGRGIRNTIYF
TGTGCCAGTATTCCCGCCGGGCGGGGGATCAGAAACACCATATATTTT
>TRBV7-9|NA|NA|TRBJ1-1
CASSLLDREAFF
TGTGCCAGCAGCCTGTTGGACAGAGAAGCTTTCTTT
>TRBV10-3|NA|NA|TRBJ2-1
CAISGASETEQFF
TGTGCCATCAGTGGGGCTAGCGAAACTGAGCAGTTCTTC
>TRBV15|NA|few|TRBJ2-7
CATSRGGQGGHEQYF
TGTGCCACCAGCAGAGGGGGCCAGGGGGGCCACGAGCAGTACTTC
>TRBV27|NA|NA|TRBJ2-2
CASSLYYTGELFF
TGTGCCAGCAGTTTGTACTACACCGGGGAGCTGTTTTTT
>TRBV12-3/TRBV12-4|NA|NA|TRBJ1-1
CASSLKGDTEAFF
TGTGCCAGCAGTTTAAAAGGGGACACTGAAGCTTTCTTT
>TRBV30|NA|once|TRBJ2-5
CAWSPPQGQETQYF
TGTGCCTGGAGCCCCCCTCAGGGCCAAGAGACCCAGTACTTC
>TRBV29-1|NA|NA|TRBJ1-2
CSVAGQKYGYTF
TGCAGCGTGGCTGGCCAAAAATATGGCTACACCTTC
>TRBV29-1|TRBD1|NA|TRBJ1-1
CSAGQGSAFF
TGCAGCGCCGGACAGGGGTCGGCTTTCTTT
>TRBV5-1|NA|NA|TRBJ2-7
CASSLQGVNEQYF
TGCGCCAGCAGCTTACAGGGTGTGAACGAGCAGTACTTC
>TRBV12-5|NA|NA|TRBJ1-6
CASGSDPPGGSPLHF
TGTGCTAGTGGTTCGGACCCACCTGGAGGTTCACCCCTCCACTTT
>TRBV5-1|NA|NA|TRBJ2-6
CASSFASRSLQAAGANVLTF
TGCGCCAGCAGCTTCGCGTCCCGATCCTTACAGGCTGCCGGGGCCAACGTCCTGACTTTC
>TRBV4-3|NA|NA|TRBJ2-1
CASSQDGGWDEQFF
TGCGCCAGCAGCCAAGATGGGGGCTGGGATGAGCAGTTCTTC
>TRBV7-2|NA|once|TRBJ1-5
CASSLVGAGNQPQHF
TGTGCCAGCAGCTTAGTGGGGGCTGGCAATCAGCCCCAGCATTTT
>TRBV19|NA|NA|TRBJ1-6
CASSSRGVDNSPLHF
TGTGCCAGTTCTTCCAGGGGCGTTGATAATTCACCCCTCCACTTT
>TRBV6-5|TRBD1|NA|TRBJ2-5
CASSIDREKTQYF
TGTGCCAGCAGTATCGACAGGGAGAAGACCCAGTACTTC
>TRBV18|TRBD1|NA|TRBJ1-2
CASSRQGDAYGYTF
TGTGCCAGCTCACGACAGGGGGATGCCTATGGCTACACCTTC
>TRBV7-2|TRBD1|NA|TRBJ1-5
CASSLGGTGVNQPQHF
TGTGCCAGCAGCTTAGGTGGGACAGGGGTGAATCAGCCCCAGCATTTT